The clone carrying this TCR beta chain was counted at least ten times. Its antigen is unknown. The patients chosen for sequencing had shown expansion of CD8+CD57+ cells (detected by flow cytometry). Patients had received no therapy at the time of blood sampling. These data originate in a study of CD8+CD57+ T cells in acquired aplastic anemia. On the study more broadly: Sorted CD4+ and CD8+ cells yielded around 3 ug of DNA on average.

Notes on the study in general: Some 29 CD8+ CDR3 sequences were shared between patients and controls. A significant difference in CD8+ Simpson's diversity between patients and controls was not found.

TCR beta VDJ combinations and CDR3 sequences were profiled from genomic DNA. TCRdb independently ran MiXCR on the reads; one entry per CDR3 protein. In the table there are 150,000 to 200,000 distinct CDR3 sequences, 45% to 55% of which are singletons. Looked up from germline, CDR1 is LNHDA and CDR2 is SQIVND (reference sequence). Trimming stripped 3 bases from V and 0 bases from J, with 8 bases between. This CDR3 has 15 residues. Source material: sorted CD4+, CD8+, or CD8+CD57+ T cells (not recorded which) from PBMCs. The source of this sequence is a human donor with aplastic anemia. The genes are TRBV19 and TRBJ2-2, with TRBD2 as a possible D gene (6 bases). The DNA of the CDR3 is TGTGCCAGTAGTATTGGGGGGTCGAACACCGGGGAGCTGTTTTTT. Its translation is CASSIGGSNTGELFF. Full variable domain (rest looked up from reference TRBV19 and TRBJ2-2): DGGITQSPKYLFRKEGQNVTLSCEQNLNHDAMYWYRQDPGQGLRLIYYSQIVNDFQKGDIAEGYSVSREKKESFPLTVTSAQKNPTAFYLCASSIGGSNTGELFFGEGSRLTVL.